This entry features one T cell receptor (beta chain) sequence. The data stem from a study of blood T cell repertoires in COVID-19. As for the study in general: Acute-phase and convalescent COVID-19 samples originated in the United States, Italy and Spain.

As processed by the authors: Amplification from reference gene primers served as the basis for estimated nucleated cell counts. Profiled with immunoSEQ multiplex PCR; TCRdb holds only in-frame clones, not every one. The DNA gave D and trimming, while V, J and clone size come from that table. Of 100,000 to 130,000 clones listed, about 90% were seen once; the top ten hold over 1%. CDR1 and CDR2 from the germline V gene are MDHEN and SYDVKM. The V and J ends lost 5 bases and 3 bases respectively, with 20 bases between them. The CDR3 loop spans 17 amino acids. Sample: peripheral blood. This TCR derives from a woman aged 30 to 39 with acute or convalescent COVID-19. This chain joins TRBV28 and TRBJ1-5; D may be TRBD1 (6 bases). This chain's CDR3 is CASSPTGFSPSNQPQHF. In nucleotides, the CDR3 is TGTGCCAGCAGTCCCACAGGGTTTTCCCCCTCCAATCAGCCCCAGCATTTT.